This TCR beta chain was profiled in a study of blood T cell repertoires in COVID-19. The overall study: Samples taken during acute and convalescent COVID-19 were collected in the United States, Italy and Spain.

From germline, CDR1 is MRHNA and CDR2 SNTAGT. V lost 10 bases and J lost 10; bases outside the gene matches: 8. The length of the CDR3 is 13 residues. This table comes from immunoSEQ multiplex PCR, and its TCRdb copy is limited to in-frame clones, with some not included. The data show approximately 80,000 clones, about 70% seen once. The clonotype was recovered from a man in his fifties or sixties with active or convalescent COVID-19. Sequenced: peripheral blood. This sequence joins TRBV6-4 and TRBJ2-1, with TRBD2 matching over 12 bases. The CDR3 DNA follows: TGTGCCACCAAGACTAGCGGGGGCGGGGAGCAGTTCTTC. It translates to CATKTSGGGEQFF.